Listed below are T cell receptor beta chains from one sample, sequenced in a study of T cells in Graves' hyperthyroidism and ophthalmopathy. From the multiplex PCR reads, TCRdb called clonotypes with MiXCR, one entry per CDR3 protein. The sample lists 380,000 or so distinct CDR3 sequences, approximately 12% seen once, with roughly 20% in the top ten. The sequenced material came from blood. These receptors came from a man younger than 45 with Graves' hyperthyroidism that later progressed to Graves' ophthalmopathy. Both conserved end residues are part of each CDR3. A D gene is named only where the DNA matches it firmly. Clone size appears in some rows only: once, few, many, or a class for an expanded clone.

>many|TRBJ2-7|-|TRBV30
TGTGCGGCGAATCCCGGGACACTCTTCCGGGAGCAGTACTTC
CAANPGTLFREQYF
>many|TRBJ2-7|-|TRBV11-3
TGTGCCAGCAGCTTACTCGGGGCCAGGACCTACGAGCAGTACTTC
CASSLLGARTYEQYF
>-|TRBJ1-2|TRBD1|TRBV6-1
TGTGCCAGCAGTCCCGTGACAGGGACTAACTATGGCTACACCTTC
CASSPVTGTNYGYTF
>many|TRBJ2-1|-|TRBV30
TGTGCCTGGAGTACCCTTTGGGGGGATGAGCAGTTCTTC
CAWSTLWGDEQFF
>few|TRBJ1-2|TRBD1|TRBV5-6
TGTGCCAGCAGCTCGGGACAGCTTCTTTCTAACTATGGCTACACCTTC
CASSSGQLLSNYGYTF
>many|TRBJ2-3|TRBD2|TRBV11-2
TGTGCCAGCAGCTCGGGGCGGGGGGTTGGCACAGATACGCAGTATTTT
CASSSGRGVGTDTQYF
>many|TRBJ2-1|TRBD1|TRBV11-2
TGTGCCAGCAGCTCCCGGGACAGGGGGCGGGGGAGCTCCTACAATGAGCAGTTCTTC
CASSSRDRGRGSSYNEQFF
>-|TRBJ1-1|TRBD1|TRBV18
TGTGCCAGCTCACCGGGGACAGGGGCGAGGAACACTGAAGCTTTCTTT
CASSPGTGARNTEAFF
>few|TRBJ1-4|TRBD1|TRBV2
TGTGCCAGCAGAGCGGACAGGGACCTTGAAAAACTGTTTTTT
CASRADRDLEKLFF
>-|TRBJ2-1|TRBD2|TRBV15
TGTGCCACCAGCCGGGGAGGGCAGGGAGCCTACAATGAGCAGTTCTTC
CATSRGGQGAYNEQFF
>many|TRBJ2-7|TRBD1|TRBV27
TGTGCCAGCAGTTACAGGGGGTCGGGTGAGCAGTACTTC
CASSYRGSGEQYF
>many|TRBJ1-2|TRBD1|TRBV18
TGTGCCAGCTCACCACGAGGGGGCCTGGAGGGCTACACCTTC
CASSPRGGLEGYTF
>-|TRBJ1-2|-|TRBV30
TGTGCCTGGAGTCCCGGGACCTATGGCTACACCTTC
CAWSPGTYGYTF
>-|TRBJ2-6|TRBD2|TRBV20-1
TGCAGTGCTACGCGGGGGGCGGGGTCTGGGGCCAACGTCCTGACTTTC
CSATRGAGSGANVLTF
>many|TRBJ2-7|TRBD2|TRBV9
TGTGCCAGCAGCGTAGGGGGGGGGGATTACTACGAGCAGTACTTC
CASSVGGGDYYEQYF
>many|TRBJ2-6|-|TRBV6-5
TGTGCCAGCAGTTTCGACACCTCTGGGGCCAACGTCCTGACTTTC
CASSFDTSGANVLTF
>-|TRBJ1-2|-|TRBV20-1
TGCAGTGCTGGACGTGGAGGGACAACAGATGGCTACACCTTC
CSAGRGGTTDGYTF
>many|TRBJ2-5|TRBD2|TRBV3-1
TGTGCCAGCCGACCTACTAGCGGCCCCCAAGAGACCCAGTACTTC
CASRPTSGPQETQYF
>many|TRBJ1-2|-|TRBV18
TGTGCCAGCTCACCGGGGGACACCATCTACACCTTC
CASSPGDTIYTF
>few|TRBJ2-7|-|TRBV10-2
TGCGCCAGCAGTGAGTGGGGTCACGAGCAGTACTTC
CASSEWGHEQYF
>many|TRBJ2-3|-|TRBV9
TGTGCCAGCAGCGTAGTCGGGAGCACAGATACGCAGTATTTT
CASSVVGSTDTQYF
>-|TRBJ1-6|-|TRBV7-6
TGTGCCAGCAGCTTAGGTTTGGCCGGGAATTCACCCCTCCACTTT
CASSLGLAGNSPLHF
>many|TRBJ2-3|TRBD2|TRBV12-3/TRBV12-4
TGTGCCAGCAGTTCGGCGGCGGAGCGGGGGTCGCAAGATACGCAGTATTTT
CASSSAAERGSQDTQYF
>many|TRBJ2-2|-|TRBV28
TGTGCCACGGGCAGGCCGAACACCGGGGAGCTGTTTTTT
CATGRPNTGELFF
>many|TRBJ2-3|TRBD1|TRBV2
TGTGCCAGCAGAGCGGGACAGGGGGCGCTTGGCCATCTCACAGATACGCAGTATTTT
CASRAGQGALGHLTDTQYF
>many|TRBJ1-1|-|TRBV7-9
TGTGCCAGCAGGCTCACCCGGGACATGAACACTGAAGCTTTCTTT
CASRLTRDMNTEAFF
>many|TRBJ2-1|TRBD2|TRBV5-1
TGCGCCAGCAGCCGCGGGGGGGGAGATTACAATGAGCAGTTCTTC
CASSRGGGDYNEQFF
>many|TRBJ1-3|-|TRBV7-2
TGTGCCAGCAGCTCCTCCTGGGCCCGCTCTGGAAACACCATATATTTT
CASSSSWARSGNTIYF
>many|TRBJ2-1|TRBD2|TRBV7-9
TGTGCCAGCAGCAAACTAGCGGGGGGCCTCAATGAGCAGTTCTTC
CASSKLAGGLNEQFF
>many|TRBJ1-5|-|TRBV20-1
TGCAGTGCTAACGTGGGACCTAGCAATCAGCCCCAGCATTTT
CSANVGPSNQPQHF
>many|TRBJ1-1|TRBD1|TRBV12-3/TRBV12-4
TGTGCCAGCAGTTTAGGGACAGGGGGCACTGAAGCTTTCTTT
CASSLGTGGTEAFF
>many|TRBJ2-5|-|TRBV27
TGTGCCAGCCGTCGGGGTGAGGAGACCCAGTACTTC
CASRRGEETQYF
>few|TRBJ1-3|-|TRBV6-5
TGTGCCAGCAGTTACTCGGTAGGCCTCGGAGACACCATATATTTT
CASSYSVGLGDTIYF
>-|TRBJ1-3|-|TRBV5-4
TGTGCCAGCAGCTTGGACTTGTTCTCCTCTGGAAACACCATATATTTT
CASSLDLFSSGNTIYF
>-|TRBJ2-4|-|TRBV19
TGTGCCAGTAGCCCTTGGGACACCATATCGAGGGACATTCAGTACTTC
CASSPWDTISRDIQYF
>-|TRBJ1-1|-|TRBV6-4
TGTGCCAGCAGTGACAGCGGACAGAACACTGAAGCTTTCTTT
CASSDSGQNTEAFF
>many|TRBJ1-2|-|TRBV11-2
TGTGCCAGCAGCTTCAACGTTGGGGGGAACTATGGCTACACCTTC
CASSFNVGGNYGYTF
>-|TRBJ1-4|-|TRBV3-1
TGTGCCAGCAGCCAAGGGCAGGTCGAACTGTTTTTT
CASSQGQVELFF
>many|TRBJ1-4|-|TRBV7-9
TGTGCCAGCAGCTTAGCCCGGGACTATAATGAAAAACTGTTTTTT
CASSLARDYNEKLFF
>many|TRBJ2-1|TRBD2|TRBV6-1
TGTGCCAGCAGTTCGCCCTACTCTAGCGGGGGGGCGAATGAGCAGTTCTTC
CASSSPYSSGGANEQFF
>few|TRBJ1-5|-|TRBV7-6
TGTGCCAGCAAAAACAGGGTACAGCCCCAGCATTTT
CASKNRVQPQHF
>many|TRBJ1-1|-|TRBV27
TGTGCCAGCAGTCCACGGACCCCTGAAGCTTTCTTT
CASSPRTPEAFF
>many|TRBJ2-7|TRBD2|TRBV3-1
TGTGCCAGCAGCCAAGACCCGGGAGGGTCCTACGAGCAGTACTTC
CASSQDPGGSYEQYF
>many|TRBJ2-1|-|TRBV11-2
TGTGCCAGCAGCTTCTCAGGGAGCTCCTACAATGAGCAGTTCTTC
CASSFSGSSYNEQFF
>many|TRBJ2-5|-|TRBV7-9
TGTGCCAGCAGTGGGACCAACCAAGAGACCCAGTACTTC
CASSGTNQETQYF
>-|TRBJ1-4|-|TRBV12-3/TRBV12-4
TGTGCCAGCAGGCGCGGGGTCAGGGAAAAACTGTTTTTT
CASRRGVREKLFF
>many|TRBJ1-6|-|TRBV9
TGTGCCAGCAGCGTAGGGCAATATAATTCACCCCTCCACTTT
CASSVGQYNSPLHF
>many|TRBJ2-1|TRBD2|TRBV15
TGTGCCACCAGCAAGGGCGCCCTAGCGGGGGACCGTCCCTCGGTCAATGAGCAGTTCTTC
CATSKGALAGDRPSVNEQFF
>many|TRBJ2-1|TRBD2|TRBV10-3
TGTGCCATCAGTGAGTCAAGCGGGGGATACAATGAGCAGTTCTTC
CAISESSGGYNEQFF
>few|TRBJ1-6|TRBD1|TRBV10-2
TGCGCCAGCAGTGAACAGGGGCATTCACCCCTCCACTTT
CASSEQGHSPLHF
>few|TRBJ2-5|-|TRBV19
TGTGCCAGTAGTTTCCTCTCAGGAATACAAGAGACCCAGTACTTC
CASSFLSGIQETQYF
>many|TRBJ1-5|-|TRBV12-3/TRBV12-4
TGTGCCAGCAGTAAAACGGGGGCCCAGCATTTT
CASSKTGAQHF